This record looks at one T cell receptor (beta chain) sequence and its context. Sequencing was performed with immunoSEQ multiplex PCR; in TCRdb, only in-frame clones are kept and a portion is missing. The sample consists of 250,000 to 300,000 clones, around four fifths of them appearing once. The entry originates in a study of blood T cell repertoires in COVID-19. Across the whole study: PBMCs, B-cell-depleted T cells, or T cells were the source of the cDNA or gDNA that made up the material.

V lost 5 bases and J lost 1; bases outside the gene matches: 9. CDR3 length: 18 amino acids. Germline V gives CDR1 MDHEN, CDR2 SYDVKM. The TCR comes from a man in his sixties who had recovered from COVID-19. V is TRBV28 and J is TRBJ2-5; 14 bases are a match to TRBD2. Material: peripheral blood. CDR3: CASSPTSGGAAAQETQYF. For the CDR3, the DNA is TGTGCCAGCAGTCCGACTAGCGGGGGGGCCGCGGCCCAAGAGACCCAGTACTTC.